The 31 T cell receptor beta chains listed next were all sequenced from one sample in a study of blood T cell repertoires in COVID-19 (dated by TCRdb to 2018 to 2020). Receptor libraries were prepared by the immunoSEQ multiplex PCR assay. TCRdb's version of the immuneACCESS table is confined to in-frame rearrangements and falls short of the full clone set. An unresolved V gene accounts for under half of the shortfall where checked; the remainder is of unknown origin. The sample table holds approximately 300,000 clones, of which approximately 90% were seen once. The ten largest clones add up to 3.5% to 5% of the sample. Sequences were obtained from PBMCs or T cells enriched from blood (not recorded which). These receptors were collected from a young man who had recovered from COVID-19.

The chain employs TRBV28 and TRBJ1-2; maybe TRBD1 (5 bases). The CDR3 extends over 15 amino acids. From germline, CDR1 is MDHEN and CDR2 SYDVKM. Deletions cut 3 bases from V and 4 bases from J, with 15 bases between. The CDR3: CASSLLPDRSYGYTF. The CDR3 DNA reads as TGTGCCAGCAGTTTGCTCCCAGACAGATCCTATGGCTACACCTTC.

The V gene is TRBV5-5, the J gene TRBJ2-2; 7 positions match TRBD1. Unmatched junction bases numbered 4, after V lost 5 bases and J lost 6 bases. This CDR3 has 13 residues. Per the germline V gene, CDR1 is SGHKS and CDR2 is YYEKEE (reference sequence). DNA for the CDR3: TGTGCCAGCAGTCGGACAGGTTCCGGGGAGCTGTTTTTT. This gives the protein CASSRTGSGELFF.

The V gene is TRBV7-9, the J gene TRBJ2-5; D possibly corresponds to TRBD2 (6 bases). Germline loops: CDR1 SEHNR, CDR2 FQNEAQ (reference sequence). Trimming cost V 8 bases and J 1 base, with 11 bases left between them. The CDR3 is made up of 13 amino acids. The chain's CDR3 is CASVLGLQETQYF. CDR3 DNA: TGTGCCAGCGTCTTGGGACTCCAAGAGACCCAGTACTTC.

This clone has a handful of counts. The V and J genes are TRBV5-1 and TRBJ2-7, with a possible D match to TRBD2 (5 bases). Trimming stripped 2 bases from V and 3 bases from J, with 12 bases between. Germline lookup yields CDR1 SGHRS and CDR2 YFSETQ. The CDR3 totals 14 residues. Written as DNA, the CDR3 is TGCGCCAGCAGCTTATCGGGCGGACTCTACGAGCAGTACTTC. As protein: CASSLSGGLYEQYF.

This clone came up once. The rearrangement links TRBV2 to TRBJ1-5; D is ambiguous. CDR3 length equals 13 residues. Trimming removed 1 base at V and 6 bases at J, with 7 bases between. Germline CDR1 SNHLY, CDR2 FYNNEI. The CDR3 coding sequence is TGTGCCAGCAGTGAAGTGAGGAGTCAGCCCCAGCATTTT. As protein: CASSEVRSQPQHF.

The gene calls are TRBV11-3 and TRBJ2-1; D may be TRBD2 (5 bases). The length of the CDR3 is 15 residues. The germline V and J ends were trimmed by 5 bases and 4 bases, with 15 bases remaining between them. Germline CDR1 is SGHNT and CDR2 is YENEEA. This CDR3 is CASSSPSWYYNEQFF. DNA of the CDR3: TGTGCCAGCAGCAGCCCTAGCTGGTATTACAATGAGCAGTTCTTC. The whole variable domain, filled in from reference TRBV11-3 and TRBJ2-1, reads EAGVVQSPRYKIIEKKQPVAFWCNPISGHNTLYWYLQNLGQGPELLIRYENEEAVDDSQLPKDRFSAERLKGVDSTLKIQPAELGDSAVYLCASSSPSWYYNEQFFGPGTRLTVL.

The chain employs TRBV24-1 and TRBJ1-2, with D unresolved. Trimming took 5 bases from V and 7 from J, leaving 13 bases between them. This CDR3 is built from 13 residues. CDR1 is KGHDR, CDR2 SFDVKD, per germline. The CDR3 loop reads CATSGPPEGGYTF. The CDR3, as DNA: TGTGCCACCAGTGGGCCGCCAGAGGGTGGCTACACCTTC.

V and J are TRBV11-3 and TRBJ2-2; the match to TRBD1 covers 9 bases. The CDR3 sequence is 16 residues long. With V trimmed by 6 bases and J by 6 bases, 11 bases remained unmatched. Germline V gene lookup returns CDR1 SGHNT and CDR2 YENEEA. The CDR3 sequence is CASRQAGTGLPGELFF. As DNA, the CDR3 is TGTGCCAGCAGACAAGCCGGGACAGGGCTTCCCGGGGAGCTGTTTTTT.

As regards this clone: The germline gene is not matched at one end of the junction; a read error may be the cause. The chain combines TRBV19 with TRBJ2-2; TRBD1 is a possible D gene (5 bases). The CDR3 totals 15 residues. CDR1 and CDR2 (germline): LNHDA, SQIVND (reference sequence). The CDR3 DNA reads TGTGCCAGTAGTGTAGACAGATTGAACACCGGGGAGCTGTTTTTT. Translating gives CASSVDRLNTGELFF.

This clone was detected once. This chain links TRBV3-1 (or the pseudogene TRBV3-2) with TRBJ1-1; possible D gene TRBD1, 6 bases. Germline V lookup: CDR1 LGHDT, CDR2 YNNKEL (reference sequence). This CDR3 spans 13 amino acids. V lost 0 bases and J 5 bases, leaving 7 bases between the germline ends. For the CDR3, the DNA is TGTGCCAGCAGCCAAGACAGGGGAACTGAAGCTTTCTTT. This gives the protein CASSQDRGTEAFF.

The chain is built from TRBV9 and TRBJ1-2, with TRBD1 identical over 8 bases. The length of the CDR3 is 15 residues. The germline V gene has CDR1 SGDLS and CDR2 YYNGEE. V gave up 4 bases and J gave up 4 bases; unmatched junction bases: 9. CDR3: CASSPGQGSSYGYTF. The CDR3 region has the DNA TGTGCCAGCAGCCCTGGACAGGGTTCCTCCTATGGCTACACCTTC.

The chain uses TRBV7-9 and TRBJ2-7, with TRBD1 matching over 9 bases. The junction had 11 bases not matched to a gene; V was cut back by 3 bases and J by 5 bases. The CDR3 covers 16 residues. CDR1 and CDR2 from the germline V gene are SEHNR and FQNEAQ (reference sequence). DNA of the CDR3: TGTGCCAGCAGCTTCTGGACAGGGGTCGATTCCCACGAGCAGTACTTC. Translating gives CASSFWTGVDSHEQYF.

The chain is built from TRBV30 and TRBJ1-2; D gene ambiguous. Germline V gives CDR1 GTSNPN, CDR2 SVGIG (reference sequence). V was pared by 1 base and J by 1 base, with 7 bases between. The CDR3 runs 13 residues. The CDR3 nucleotides read TGTGCCTGGAGTGGAACAGATAACTATGGCTACACCTTC. Translated: CAWSGTDNYGYTF.

Points on this clone: Other DNA sequences in this specimen translate into the identical CDR3. The chain uses TRBV2 and TRBJ2-7, with TRBD2 identical over 13 bases. Germline V gives CDR1 SNHLY, CDR2 FYNNEI. The V and J ends lost 5 bases and 2 bases, in that order; junction bases with no gene match: 3. The CDR3 sequence is 15 residues long. For the CDR3, the DNA is TGTGCCAGCAGTCCACTAGCGGGAGGGGCCTACGAGCAGTACTTC. It is translated as CASSPLAGGAYEQYF.

The J gene is TRBJ2-2, the V gene TRBV7-6, with a tentative D call TRBD2 (5 bases). V was trimmed by 5 bases and J by 6 bases, leaving 10 bases between them. The V gene's germline CDR1 is SGHVS and CDR2 FNYEAQ. CDR3 length: 13 residues. For the CDR3, the DNA is TGTGCCAGCAGCCCCGCGGGTTCCGGGGAGCTGTTTTTT. Its protein product is CASSPAGSGELFF. The full variable domain, rest sourced from reference TRBV7-6 and TRBJ2-2, is GAGVSQSPRYKVTKRGQDVALRCDPISGHVSLYWYRQALGQGPEFLTYFNYEAQQDKSGLPNDRFSAERPEGSISTLTIQRTEQRDSAMYRCASSPAGSGELFFGEGSRLTVL.

The chain employs TRBV23-1 and TRBJ2-3, with 10 bases aligning to TRBD2. TRBV23-1 is labeled an ORF, and its function is uncertain. CDR3 length: 15 amino acids. The V segment lost 4 bases and the J segment 2 bases; nucleotides outside the gene matches: 3. DNA of the CDR3: TGCGCCAGCAGTCTAGGGACTAGCGCCACAGATACGCAGTATTTT. It translates to CASSLGTSATDTQYF.

The gene calls are TRBV5-1 and TRBJ2-2; D not resolved. Per the germline V gene, CDR1 is SGHRS and CDR2 is YFSETQ. This CDR3 region has 14 residues. Trimming left V 4 bases short and J 3 bases short, with 10 bases between. The DNA of the CDR3 is TGCGCCAGCAGCGTCCCAGGCCACACCGGGGAGCTGTTTTTT. Amino acid sequence: CASSVPGHTGELFF.

The V and J genes are TRBV11-2 and TRBJ2-1, with 7 bases identical to TRBD2. The trim removed 6 bases at V and 5 bases at J, leaving 10 bases unmatched. The CDR3 extends over 15 amino acids. The germline V gene encodes CDR1 SGHAT and CDR2 FQNNGV. CDR3: CASRRPASGNNEQFF. CDR3 bases: TGTGCCAGCAGGCGGCCGGCTAGCGGAAACAATGAGCAGTTCTTC.

This chain links TRBV19 with TRBJ1-1; 10 nucleotides match TRBD1. The CDR3 loop spans 14 amino acids. From germline, CDR1 is LNHDA and CDR2 SQIVND (reference sequence). J lost 3 bases, V lost 5 bases, and 3 bases had no gene match. CDR3 protein: CASSPDRGYTEAFF. The CDR3 DNA reads as TGTGCCAGTAGTCCGGACAGGGGGTACACTGAAGCTTTCTTT.

The chain couples TRBV2 to TRBJ2-2, with TRBD2 matching 8 bases. The CDR3 extends over 19 amino acids. V lost 7 bases to trimming and J lost 3 bases; unmatched junction nucleotides: 19. The germline CDR1 and CDR2 sequences are SNHLY and FYNNEI. CDR3: CASTGGIGAGGRDTGELFF. The CDR3 DNA is TGTGCCAGCACCGGGGGAATAGGGGCGGGAGGCCGGGACACCGGGGAGCTGTTTTTT. The whole variable domain, remainder taken from reference TRBV2 and TRBJ2-2, is EPEVTQTPSHQVTQMGQEVILRCVPISNHLYFYWYRQILGQKVEFLVSFYNNEISEKSEIFDDQFSVERPDGSNFTLKIRSTKLEDSAMYFCASTGGIGAGGRDTGELFFGEGSRLTVL.

This chain joins TRBV19 and TRBJ2-3; 8 bases are shared with TRBD2. The CDR3 consists of 15 residues. Looked up from germline, CDR1 is LNHDA and CDR2 is SQIVND (reference sequence). Trimming cost V 5 bases and J 0 bases; bases outside gene matches: 4. CDR3 sequence (DNA): TGTGCCAGTAGTCAGCGGGGGACTAGCACAGATACGCAGTATTTT. Amino acids: CASSQRGTSTDTQYF.

Only a few counts were recorded for this clone. The chain joins TRBV5-6 to TRBJ1-2; TRBD1 aligns across 7 bases. Germline V gene data show CDR1 as SGHDT and CDR2 as YYEEEE. CDR3 length: 15 amino acids. V shed 3 bases, J shed 4 bases, and the junction held 9 bases outside the gene matches. DNA of the CDR3: TGTGCCAGCAGCTCCGCCCGACAGGGAACCTATGGCTACACCTTC. It translates to CASSSARQGTYGYTF.

J is TRBJ2-7 and V is TRBV9, with a weak D call TRBD2 (6 bases). This CDR3 region has 15 residues. V shed 0 bases and J shed 0 bases, with 10 bases lying between them. The germline V gene encodes CDR1 SGDLS and CDR2 YYNGEE. The chain's CDR3 is CASSVAGLSSYEQYF. In DNA form, the CDR3 reads TGTGCCAGCAGCGTAGCGGGACTGAGCTCCTACGAGCAGTACTTC.

The rearrangement uses TRBV19 and TRBJ2-3, with D possibly being TRBD1 (5 bases). Germline values: CDR1 LNHDA, CDR2 SQIVND (reference sequence). V gave up 5 bases and J gave up 0 bases, with 12 bases separating them. The CDR3 is 15 residues long. CDR3 in DNA: TGTGCCAGTAGTCCCCCTAGGGGAAGCACAGATACGCAGTATTTT. Protein sequence: CASSPPRGSTDTQYF.

This clone was detected once. This chain connects TRBV19 to TRBJ1-3; 7 nucleotides line up with TRBD1. CDR1 is LNHDA and CDR2 is SQIVND in the germline V gene (reference sequence). The V segment lost 5 bases and the J segment 0 bases; nucleotides outside the gene matches: 7. This CDR3 has 16 residues. CDR3 residues: CASSYRGSTSGNTIYF. Written as DNA, the CDR3 is TGTGCCAGTAGTTACAGGGGTTCGACCTCTGGAAACACCATATATTTT.

The rearrangement joins TRBV25-1 to TRBJ1-6; 7 bases are shared with TRBD1. CDR1 is MGHDK, CDR2 SYGVNS, per germline. The length of the CDR3 is 17 residues. V lost 8 bases, J lost 3 bases, and 13 bases stayed unmatched. CDR3 amino acids: CASVGTALGVYNSPLHF. The CDR3 DNA reads as TGTGCCAGCGTTGGGACAGCTCTGGGGGTCTATAATTCACCCCTCCACTTT.

The J gene is TRBJ1-2, the V gene TRBV10-1; 7 nucleotides match TRBD1. V shed 0 bases, J shed 4 bases, and the junction held 11 bases outside the gene matches. Germline V lookup: CDR1 WNHNN, CDR2 SYGVQD (reference sequence). This CDR3 is built from 17 residues. The CDR3 loop is CASSESPLPDRAYGYTF. The CDR3 DNA follows: TGCGCCAGCAGTGAGTCCCCTTTACCTGACAGGGCCTATGGCTACACCTTC.

The rearrangement uses TRBV7-9 and TRBJ2-7; TRBD1 aligns across 9 bases. This CDR3 contains 16 residues. Germline V gives CDR1 SEHNR, CDR2 FQNEAQ (reference sequence). Trimming cost V 4 bases and J 5 bases; bases outside gene matches: 12. The CDR3 bases are TGTGCCAGCAGCTCGCTAGAACAGGGGGCATGGGACGAGCAGTACTTC. Translated, it gives CASSSLEQGAWDEQYF.

This clone has more than one count but fewer than ten. The CDR3 nucleotides read TGCGCCAGCAGCTTTTTAGCGGGATATGACGGGGAGCTGTTTTTT. Protein product: CASSFLAGYDGELFF. J is TRBJ2-2 and V is TRBV5-1; 8 nucleotides align to TRBD2. The CDR3 has 15 residues. V was pared by 2 bases and J by 7 bases, with 7 bases of the junction left unmatched. Per the germline V gene, CDR1 is SGHRS and CDR2 is YFSETQ. Full variable domain (missing parts from reference TRBV5-1 and TRBJ2-2): KAGVTQTPRYLIKTRGQQVTLSCSPISGHRSVSWYQQTPGQGLQFLFEYFSETQRNKGNFPGRFSGRQFSNSRSEMNVSTLELGDSALYLCASSFLAGYDGELFFGEGSRLTVL.

This chain links TRBV6-4 with TRBJ2-1; 11 positions agree with TRBD2. Germline V gene data show CDR1 as MRHNA and CDR2 as SNTAGT. CDR3 size: 18 residues. V was clipped by 0 bases and J by 3 bases; unmatched bases: 7. CDR3 sequence (DNA): TGTGCCAGCAGTGACTCGATACTAGCGGGGGAGAGCTACAATGAGCAGTTCTTC. This codes for CASSDSILAGESYNEQFF.

This sequence joins TRBV12-5 and TRBJ2-6; TRBD1 agrees at 8 bases. Trimming took 2 bases from V and 0 from J; bases not matched to a gene: 9. The CDR3 sequence is 19 residues long. Germline values: CDR1 LGHNT, CDR2 FRNRAP. The CDR3 coding sequence is TGTGCTAGTGGTTTGTTTACAGGGGGATCACTCTCTGGGGCCAACGTCCTGACTTTC. Translation gives CASGLFTGGSLSGANVLTF.